These 3 T cell receptor beta chains were sequenced from one sample in a study of early T cells in non-severe SARS-CoV-2 infection. From the 5' RACE reads, TCRdb called clonotypes with MiXCR, one entry per CDR3 protein. The sample lists roughly 120,000 distinct CDR3 sequences, around 14% occurring once. The material sequenced was whole blood. These receptor sequences come from an adult who was a healthcare worker with PCR-confirmed SARS-CoV-2 infection or an uninfected control (not recorded which).

In regard to this clonotype: This could be a read error, since a much larger clone is one nucleotide away. For the CDR3, the DNA is TGTGCCAACAGTGGTCAGAACACTGAAGCTTTCTTT. This sequence encodes CANSGQNTEAFF. This chain connects TRBV2 to TRBJ1-1; no definite D call. Germline V gene sequence: CDR1 SNHLY, CDR2 FYNNEI. This CDR3 is 12 amino acids long.

CDR3 nucleotide sequence: TGTGCCTTCCACGTAAGGGAAGGAGGCTACACCTTC. This gives the protein CAFHVREGGYTF. The V and J genes are TRBV30 and TRBJ1-2, with unresolved D. Looked up from germline, CDR1 is GTSNPN and CDR2 is SVGIG (reference sequence). The length of the CDR3 is 12 residues. Trimming took 7 bases from V and 8 from J, leaving 17 bases between them.

This clonotype was picked up a small number of times. This chain links TRBV25-1 with TRBJ1-2; 10 bases map to TRBD1. This CDR3 contains 13 residues. The germline V gene encodes CDR1 MGHDK and CDR2 SYGVNS. The V gene end was trimmed by 4 bases and the J gene end by 7 bases; junction bases not matched to a gene: 3. CDR3 sequence: CASSGDRGSGYTF. CDR3 nucleotide sequence: TGTGCCAGCAGTGGGGACAGGGGTAGTGGCTACACCTTC.